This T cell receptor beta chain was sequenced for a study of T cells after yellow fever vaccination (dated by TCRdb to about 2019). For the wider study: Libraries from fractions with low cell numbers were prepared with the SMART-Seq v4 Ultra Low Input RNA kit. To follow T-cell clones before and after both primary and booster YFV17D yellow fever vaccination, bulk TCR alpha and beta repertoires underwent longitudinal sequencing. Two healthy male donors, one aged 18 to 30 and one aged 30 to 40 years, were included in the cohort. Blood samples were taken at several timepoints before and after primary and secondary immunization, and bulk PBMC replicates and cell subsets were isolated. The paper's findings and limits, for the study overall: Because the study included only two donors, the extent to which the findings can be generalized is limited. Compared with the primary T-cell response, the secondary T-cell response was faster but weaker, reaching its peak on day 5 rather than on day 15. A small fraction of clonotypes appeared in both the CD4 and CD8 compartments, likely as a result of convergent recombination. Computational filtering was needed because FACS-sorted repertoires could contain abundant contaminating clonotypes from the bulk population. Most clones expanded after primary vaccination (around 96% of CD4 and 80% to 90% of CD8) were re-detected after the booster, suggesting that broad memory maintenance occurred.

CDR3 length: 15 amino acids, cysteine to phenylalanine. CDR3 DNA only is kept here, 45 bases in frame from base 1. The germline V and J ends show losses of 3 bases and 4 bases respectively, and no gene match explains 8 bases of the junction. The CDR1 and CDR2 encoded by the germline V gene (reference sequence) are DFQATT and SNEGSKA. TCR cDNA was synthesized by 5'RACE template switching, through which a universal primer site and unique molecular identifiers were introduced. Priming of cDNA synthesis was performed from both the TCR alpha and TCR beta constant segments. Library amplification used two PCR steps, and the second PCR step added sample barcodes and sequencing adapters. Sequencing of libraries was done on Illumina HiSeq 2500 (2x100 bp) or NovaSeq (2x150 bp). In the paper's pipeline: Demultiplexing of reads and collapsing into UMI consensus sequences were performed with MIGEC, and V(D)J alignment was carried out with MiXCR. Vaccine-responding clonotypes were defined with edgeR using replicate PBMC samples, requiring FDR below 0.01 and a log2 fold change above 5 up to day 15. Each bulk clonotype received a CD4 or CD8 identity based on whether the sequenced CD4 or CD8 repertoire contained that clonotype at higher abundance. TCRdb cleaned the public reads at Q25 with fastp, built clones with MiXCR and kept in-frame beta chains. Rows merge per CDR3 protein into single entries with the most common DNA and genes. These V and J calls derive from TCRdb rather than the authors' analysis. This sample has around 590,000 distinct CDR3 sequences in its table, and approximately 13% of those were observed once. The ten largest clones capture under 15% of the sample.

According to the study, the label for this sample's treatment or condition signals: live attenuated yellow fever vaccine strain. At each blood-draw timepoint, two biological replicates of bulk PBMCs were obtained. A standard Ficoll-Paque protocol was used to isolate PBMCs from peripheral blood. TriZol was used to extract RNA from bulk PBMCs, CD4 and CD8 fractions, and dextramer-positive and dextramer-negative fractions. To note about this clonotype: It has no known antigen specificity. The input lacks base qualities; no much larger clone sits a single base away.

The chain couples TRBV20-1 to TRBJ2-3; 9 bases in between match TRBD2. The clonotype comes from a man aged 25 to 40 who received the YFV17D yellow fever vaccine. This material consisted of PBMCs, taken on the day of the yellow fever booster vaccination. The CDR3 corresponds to CSARGGAGGPDTQYF. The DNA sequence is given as TGCAGTGCTAGGGGTGGGGCGGGAGGGCCAGATACGCAGTATTTT.